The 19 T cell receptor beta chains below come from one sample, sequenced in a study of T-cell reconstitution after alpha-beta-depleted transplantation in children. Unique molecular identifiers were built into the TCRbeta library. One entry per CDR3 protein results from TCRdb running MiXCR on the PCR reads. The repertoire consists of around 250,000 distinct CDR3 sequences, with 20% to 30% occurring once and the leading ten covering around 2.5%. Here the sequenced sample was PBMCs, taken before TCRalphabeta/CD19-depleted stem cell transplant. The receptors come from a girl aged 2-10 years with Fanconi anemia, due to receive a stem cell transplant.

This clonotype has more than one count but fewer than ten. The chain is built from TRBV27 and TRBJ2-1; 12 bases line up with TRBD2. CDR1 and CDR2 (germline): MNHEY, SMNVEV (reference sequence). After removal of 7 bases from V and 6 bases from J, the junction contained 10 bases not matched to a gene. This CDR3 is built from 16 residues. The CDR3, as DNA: TGTGCCAGCAAATTCGGGGCTAGCGGGAGGGTCAATGAGCAGTTCTTC. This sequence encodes CASKFGASGRVNEQFF.

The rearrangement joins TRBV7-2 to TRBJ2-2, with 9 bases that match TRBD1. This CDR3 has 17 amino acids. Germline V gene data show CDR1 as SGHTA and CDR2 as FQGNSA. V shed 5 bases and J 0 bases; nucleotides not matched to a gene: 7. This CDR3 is CASSLQGAPSNTGELFF. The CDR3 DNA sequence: TGTGCCAGCAGCCTACAGGGGGCTCCATCGAACACCGGGGAGCTGTTTTTT.

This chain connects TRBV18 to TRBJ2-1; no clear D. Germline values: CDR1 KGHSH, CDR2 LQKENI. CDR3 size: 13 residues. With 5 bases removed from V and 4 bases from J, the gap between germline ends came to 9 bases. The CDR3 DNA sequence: TGTGCCAGCTCAGCAAGTATTTACAATGAGCAGTTCTTC. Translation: CASSASIYNEQFF.

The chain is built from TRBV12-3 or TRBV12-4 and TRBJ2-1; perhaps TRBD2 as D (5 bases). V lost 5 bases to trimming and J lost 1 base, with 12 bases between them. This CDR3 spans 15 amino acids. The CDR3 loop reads CASSVTGKSYNEQFF. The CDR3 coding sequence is TGTGCCAGCAGTGTCACCGGGAAGTCCTACAATGAGCAGTTCTTC.

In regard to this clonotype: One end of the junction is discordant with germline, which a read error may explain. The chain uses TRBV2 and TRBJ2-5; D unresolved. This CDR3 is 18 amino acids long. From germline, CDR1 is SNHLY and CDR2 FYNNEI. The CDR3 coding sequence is TGTACCAGCAGTTTTCTCTTAGAGCCTCAGGAGCACCAAGAGACCCAGTACTTC. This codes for CTSSFLLEPQEHQETQYF.

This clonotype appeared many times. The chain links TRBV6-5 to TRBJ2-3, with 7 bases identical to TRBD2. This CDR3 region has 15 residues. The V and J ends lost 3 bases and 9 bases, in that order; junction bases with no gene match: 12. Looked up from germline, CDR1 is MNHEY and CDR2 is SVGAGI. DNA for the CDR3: TGTGCCAGCAGTTATTCGGGAGGCCCTCCAGGGACGCAGTATTTT. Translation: CASSYSGGPPGTQYF.

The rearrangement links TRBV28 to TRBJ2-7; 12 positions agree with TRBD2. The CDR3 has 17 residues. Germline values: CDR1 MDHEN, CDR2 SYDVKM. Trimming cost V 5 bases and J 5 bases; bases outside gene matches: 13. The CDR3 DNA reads TGTGCCAGCAGTCCACTACCGAGGACTAGCGGGATCGACGAGCAGTACTTC. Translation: CASSPLPRTSGIDEQYF. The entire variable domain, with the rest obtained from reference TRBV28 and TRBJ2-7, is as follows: DVKVTQSSRYLVKRTGEKVFLECVQDMDHENMFWYRQDPGLGLRLIYFSYDVKMKEKGDIPEGYSVSREKKERFSLILESASTNQTSMYLCASSPLPRTSGIDEQYFGPGTRLTVT.

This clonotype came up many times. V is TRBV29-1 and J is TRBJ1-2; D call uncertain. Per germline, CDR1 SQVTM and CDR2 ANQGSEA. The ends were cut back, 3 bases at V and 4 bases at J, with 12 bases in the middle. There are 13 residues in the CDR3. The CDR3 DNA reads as TGCAGCGTTGAGCCAACGGCGGTCTATGGCTACACCTTC. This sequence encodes CSVEPTAVYGYTF.

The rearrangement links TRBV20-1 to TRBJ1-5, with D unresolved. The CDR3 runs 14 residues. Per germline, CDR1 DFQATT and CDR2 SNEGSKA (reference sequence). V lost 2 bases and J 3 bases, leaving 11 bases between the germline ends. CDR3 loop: CSARNRLTNQPQHF. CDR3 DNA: TGCAGTGCTAGAAATAGACTGACCAATCAGCCCCAGCATTTT.

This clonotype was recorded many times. The CDR3 protein is CSVEVGEQHEQYF. CDR3 nucleotide sequence: TGCAGCGTTGAAGTCGGGGAGCAGCACGAGCAGTACTTC. The chain links TRBV29-1 to TRBJ2-7; possible D gene TRBD2, 5 bases. There are 13 residues in the CDR3. From germline, CDR1 is SQVTM and CDR2 ANQGSEA. The V gene lost 1 base and the J gene lost 5 bases, with 12 bases spanning the gap.

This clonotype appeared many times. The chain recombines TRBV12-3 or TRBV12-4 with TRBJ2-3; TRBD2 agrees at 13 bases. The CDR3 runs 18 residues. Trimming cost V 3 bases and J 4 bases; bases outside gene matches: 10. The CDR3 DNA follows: TGTGCCAGCAGTTTGCGACTAGCGGGGGGAGGAACAGCAGATACGCAGTATTTT. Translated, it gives CASSLRLAGGGTADTQYF.

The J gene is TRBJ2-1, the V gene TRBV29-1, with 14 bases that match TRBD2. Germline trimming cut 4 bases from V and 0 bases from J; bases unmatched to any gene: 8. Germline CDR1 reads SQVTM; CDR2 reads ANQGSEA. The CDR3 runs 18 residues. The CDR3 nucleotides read TGCAGCGTTGTGGGACTAGCGGGAGACAGCGGCTCCTACAATGAGCAGTTCTTC. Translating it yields CSVVGLAGDSGSYNEQFF.

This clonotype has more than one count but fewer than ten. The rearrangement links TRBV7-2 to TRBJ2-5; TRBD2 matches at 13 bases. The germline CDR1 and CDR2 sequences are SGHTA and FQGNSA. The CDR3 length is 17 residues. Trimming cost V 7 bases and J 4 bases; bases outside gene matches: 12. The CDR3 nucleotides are TGTGCCAGCAACCTGGGACTAGCGGGGTTAAGGGGAGAGACCCAGTACTTC. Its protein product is CASNLGLAGLRGETQYF. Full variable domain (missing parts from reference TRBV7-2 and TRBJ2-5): GAGVSQSPSNKVTEKGKDVELRCDPISGHTALYWYRQSLGQGLEFLIYFQGNSAPDKSGLPSDRFSAERTGGSVSTLTIQRTQQEDSAVYLCASNLGLAGLRGETQYFGPGTRLLVL.

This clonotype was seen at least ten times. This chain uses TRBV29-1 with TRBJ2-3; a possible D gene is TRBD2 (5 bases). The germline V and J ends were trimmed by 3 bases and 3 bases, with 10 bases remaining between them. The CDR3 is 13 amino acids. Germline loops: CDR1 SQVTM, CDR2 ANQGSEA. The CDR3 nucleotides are TGCAGCGTTGACCATACTAGGACAGATACGCAGTATTTT. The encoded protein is CSVDHTRTDTQYF.

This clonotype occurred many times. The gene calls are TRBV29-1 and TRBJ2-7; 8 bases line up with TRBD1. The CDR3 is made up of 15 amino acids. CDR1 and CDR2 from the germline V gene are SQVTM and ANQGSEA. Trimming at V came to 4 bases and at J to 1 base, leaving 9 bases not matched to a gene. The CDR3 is CSVVYAGGASYEQYF. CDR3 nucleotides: TGCAGCGTTGTTTACGCAGGGGGCGCTTCCTACGAGCAGTACTTC.

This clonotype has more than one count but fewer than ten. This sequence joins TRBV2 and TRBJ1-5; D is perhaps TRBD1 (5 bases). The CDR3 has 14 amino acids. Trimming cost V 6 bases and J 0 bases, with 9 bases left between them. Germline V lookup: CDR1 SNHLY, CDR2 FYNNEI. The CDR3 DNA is TGTGCCAGCAGGGGGGATTATAGCAATCAGCCCCAGCATTTT. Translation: CASRGDYSNQPQHF.

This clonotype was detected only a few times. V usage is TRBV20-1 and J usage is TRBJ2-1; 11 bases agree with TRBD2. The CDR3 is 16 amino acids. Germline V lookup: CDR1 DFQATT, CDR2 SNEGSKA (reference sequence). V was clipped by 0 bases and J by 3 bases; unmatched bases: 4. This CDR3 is CSARDAGLAVYNEQFF. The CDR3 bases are TGCAGTGCTAGAGATGCGGGACTAGCGGTCTACAATGAGCAGTTCTTC.

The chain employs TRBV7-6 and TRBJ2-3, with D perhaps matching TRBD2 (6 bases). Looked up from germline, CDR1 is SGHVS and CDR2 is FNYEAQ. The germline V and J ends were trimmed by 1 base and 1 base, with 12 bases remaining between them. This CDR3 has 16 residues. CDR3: CASSLGAGGGTDTQYF. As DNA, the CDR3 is TGTGCCAGCAGCTTAGGCGCAGGCGGGGGCACAGATACGCAGTATTTT.

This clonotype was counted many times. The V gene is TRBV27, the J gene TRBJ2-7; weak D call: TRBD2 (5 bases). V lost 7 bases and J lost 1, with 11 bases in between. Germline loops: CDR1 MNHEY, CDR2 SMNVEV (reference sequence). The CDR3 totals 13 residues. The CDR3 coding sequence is TGTGCCAGCACCCCTACGGGGTCCTACGAGCAGTACTTC. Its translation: CASTPTGSYEQYF.